This record looks at one TCR beta chain sequence and its context. Its antigen is as yet unknown. The repertoire was sequenced with immunoSEQ multiplex PCR; TCRdb's copy has only in-frame clones and lacks some. This table holds fewer than 150,000 clones, approximately 86% found once. These data belong to a study of T cell responses to AZD1222 COVID-19 vaccine. The CDR3 covers 15 residues. Trimming pared 0 bases from V and 2 bases from J, leaving 9 bases between. Germline CDR1 SGHRS, CDR2 YFSETQ. Broader study findings: Reportedly, nearly half the spike-specific TCRs target unmutated variant regions.

This specimen was peripheral blood, taken on day 0 of AZD1222 vaccination. The TCR originated in an adult in good health. The chain recombines TRBV5-1 with TRBJ1-5; D is uncertain. DNA for the CDR3: TGCGCCAGCAGCTTGGGGGCCGGGGGCAATCAGCCCCAGCATTTT. Amino acid sequence: CASSLGAGGNQPQHF.